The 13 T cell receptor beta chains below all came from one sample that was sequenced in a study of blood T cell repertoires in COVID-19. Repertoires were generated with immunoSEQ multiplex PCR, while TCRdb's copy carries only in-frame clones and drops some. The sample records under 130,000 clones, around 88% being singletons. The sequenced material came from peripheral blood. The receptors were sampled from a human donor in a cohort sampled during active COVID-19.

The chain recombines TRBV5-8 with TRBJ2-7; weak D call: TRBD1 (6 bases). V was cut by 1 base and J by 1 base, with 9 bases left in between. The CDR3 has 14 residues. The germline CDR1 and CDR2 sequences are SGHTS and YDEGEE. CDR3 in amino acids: CASSLMTGSYEQYF. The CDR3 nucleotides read TGTGCCAGCAGCTTGATGACAGGTTCCTACGAGCAGTACTTC.

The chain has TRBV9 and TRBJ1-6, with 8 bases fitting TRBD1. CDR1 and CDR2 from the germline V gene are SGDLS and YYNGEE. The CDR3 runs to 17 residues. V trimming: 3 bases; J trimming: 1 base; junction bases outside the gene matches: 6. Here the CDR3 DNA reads TGTGCCAGCAGCGACAGGGGGGCTGAGTCCTATAATTCACCCCTCCACTTT. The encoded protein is CASSDRGAESYNSPLHF. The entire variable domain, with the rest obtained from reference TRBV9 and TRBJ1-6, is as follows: DSGVTQTPKHLITATGQRVTLRCSPRSGDLSVYWYQQSLDQGLQFLIQYYNGEERAKGNILERFSAQQFPDLHSELNLSSLELGDSALYFCASSDRGAESYNSPLHFGNGTRLTVT.

CDR3 loop: CASSDGETGGAYGYTF. The CDR3 nucleotides read TGCGCCAGCAGTGATGGTGAGACAGGTGGGGCTTATGGCTACACCTTC. The chain employs TRBV10-1 and TRBJ1-2, with D tentatively TRBD1 (6 bases). V dropped 3 bases and J dropped 5 bases, with 19 bases sitting between them. This CDR3 has 16 amino acids. Per germline, CDR1 WNHNN and CDR2 SYGVQD (reference sequence).

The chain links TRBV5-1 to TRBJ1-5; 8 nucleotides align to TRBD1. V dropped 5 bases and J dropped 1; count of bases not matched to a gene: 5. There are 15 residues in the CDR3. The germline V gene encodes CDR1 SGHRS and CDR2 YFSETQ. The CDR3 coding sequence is TGCGCCAGCAGATCTGGACAGGGAAGCAATCAGCCCCAGCATTTT. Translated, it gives CASRSGQGSNQPQHF.

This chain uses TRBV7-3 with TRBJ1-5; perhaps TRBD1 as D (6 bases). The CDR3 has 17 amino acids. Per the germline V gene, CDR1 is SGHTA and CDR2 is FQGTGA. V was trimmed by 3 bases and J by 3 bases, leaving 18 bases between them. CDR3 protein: CASSFRPRTVHNQPQHF. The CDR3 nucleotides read TGTGCCAGCAGCTTTCGACCGAGGACAGTACACAATCAGCCCCAGCATTTT.

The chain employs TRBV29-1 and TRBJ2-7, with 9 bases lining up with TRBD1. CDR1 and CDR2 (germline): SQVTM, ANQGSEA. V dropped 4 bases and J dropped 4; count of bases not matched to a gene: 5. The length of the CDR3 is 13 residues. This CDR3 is CSVGGTGSYEQYF. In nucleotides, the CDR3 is TGCAGCGTTGGGGGGACAGGGTCTTACGAGCAGTACTTC.

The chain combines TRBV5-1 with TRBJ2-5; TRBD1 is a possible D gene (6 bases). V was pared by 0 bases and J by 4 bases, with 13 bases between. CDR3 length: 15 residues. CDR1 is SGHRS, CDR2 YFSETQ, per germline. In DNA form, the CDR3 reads TGCGCCAGCAGCTTGGCCAGGGGAGTAGGAGAGACCCAGTACTTC. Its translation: CASSLARGVGETQYF.

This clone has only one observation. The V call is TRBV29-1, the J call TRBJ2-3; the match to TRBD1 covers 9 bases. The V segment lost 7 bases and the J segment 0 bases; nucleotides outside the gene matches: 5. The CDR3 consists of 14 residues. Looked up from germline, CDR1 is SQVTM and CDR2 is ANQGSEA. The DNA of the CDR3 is TGCAGCGCCGACAGGGGGATAAGCACAGATACGCAGTATTTT. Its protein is CSADRGISTDTQYF.

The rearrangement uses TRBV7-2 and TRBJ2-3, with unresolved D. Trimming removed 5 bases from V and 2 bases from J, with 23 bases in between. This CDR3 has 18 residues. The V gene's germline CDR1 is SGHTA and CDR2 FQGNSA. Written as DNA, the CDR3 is TGTGCCAGCAGCCCGACCTCAGGCCAATCTTTTGCCACAGATACGCAGTATTTT. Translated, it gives CASSPTSGQSFATDTQYF.

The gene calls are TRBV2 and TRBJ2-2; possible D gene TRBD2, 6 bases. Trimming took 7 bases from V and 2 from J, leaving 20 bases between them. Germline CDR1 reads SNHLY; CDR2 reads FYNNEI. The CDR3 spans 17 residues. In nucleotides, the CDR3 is TGTGCCAGCAACCGAGGAGGGACCCCCAAAAACACCGGGGAGCTGTTTTTT. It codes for CASNRGGTPKNTGELFF.

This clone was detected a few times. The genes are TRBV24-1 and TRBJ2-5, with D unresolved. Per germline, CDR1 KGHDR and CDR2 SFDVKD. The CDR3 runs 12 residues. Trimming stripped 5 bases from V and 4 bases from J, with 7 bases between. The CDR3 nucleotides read TGTGCCACCAGTGTGGTCGGAGAGACCCAGTACTTC. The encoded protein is CATSVVGETQYF.

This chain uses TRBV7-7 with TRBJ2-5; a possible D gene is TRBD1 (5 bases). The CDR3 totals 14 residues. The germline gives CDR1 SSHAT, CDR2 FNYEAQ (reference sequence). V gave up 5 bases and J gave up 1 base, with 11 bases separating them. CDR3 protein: CASSPGHFQETQYF. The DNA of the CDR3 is TGTGCCAGCAGCCCCGGACACTTCCAAGAGACCCAGTACTTC.

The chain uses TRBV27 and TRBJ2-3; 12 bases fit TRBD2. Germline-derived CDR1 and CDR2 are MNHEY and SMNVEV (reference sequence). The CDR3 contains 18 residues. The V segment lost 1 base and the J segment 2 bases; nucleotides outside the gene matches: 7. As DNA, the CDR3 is TGTGCCAGCAGTTTATTAGCCTCTAGCGGGAGGGTCACAGATACGCAGTATTTT. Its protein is CASSLLASSGRVTDTQYF.